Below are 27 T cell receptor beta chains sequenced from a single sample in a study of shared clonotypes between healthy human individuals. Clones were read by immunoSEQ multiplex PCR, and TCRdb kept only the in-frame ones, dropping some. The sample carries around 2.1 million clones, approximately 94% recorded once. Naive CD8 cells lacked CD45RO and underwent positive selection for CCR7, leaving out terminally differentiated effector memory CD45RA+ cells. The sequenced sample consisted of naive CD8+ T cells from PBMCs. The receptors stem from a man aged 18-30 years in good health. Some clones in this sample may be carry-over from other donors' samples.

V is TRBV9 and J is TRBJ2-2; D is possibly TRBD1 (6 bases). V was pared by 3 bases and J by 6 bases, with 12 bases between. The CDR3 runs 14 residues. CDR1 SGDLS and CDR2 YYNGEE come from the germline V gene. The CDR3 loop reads CASSATGYSGELFF. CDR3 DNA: TGTGCCAGCAGCGCTACAGGGTACTCCGGGGAGCTGTTTTTT. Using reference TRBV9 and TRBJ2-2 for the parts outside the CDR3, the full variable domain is DSGVTQTPKHLITATGQRVTLRCSPRSGDLSVYWYQQSLDQGLQFLIQYYNGEERAKGNILERFSAQQFPDLHSELNLSSLELGDSALYFCASSATGYSGELFFGEGSRLTVL.

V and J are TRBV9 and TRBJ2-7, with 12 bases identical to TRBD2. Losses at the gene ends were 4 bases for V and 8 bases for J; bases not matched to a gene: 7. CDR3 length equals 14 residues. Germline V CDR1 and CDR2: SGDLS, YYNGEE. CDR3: CASSPSTSGSKQYF. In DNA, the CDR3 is TGTGCCAGCAGCCCGTCGACTAGCGGGAGTAAGCAGTACTTC.

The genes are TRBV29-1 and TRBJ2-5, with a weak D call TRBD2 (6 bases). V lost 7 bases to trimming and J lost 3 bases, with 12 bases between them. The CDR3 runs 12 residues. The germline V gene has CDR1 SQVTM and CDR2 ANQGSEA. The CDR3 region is CSAEAGKETQYF. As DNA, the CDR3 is TGCAGCGCCGAGGCGGGGAAAGAGACCCAGTACTTC.

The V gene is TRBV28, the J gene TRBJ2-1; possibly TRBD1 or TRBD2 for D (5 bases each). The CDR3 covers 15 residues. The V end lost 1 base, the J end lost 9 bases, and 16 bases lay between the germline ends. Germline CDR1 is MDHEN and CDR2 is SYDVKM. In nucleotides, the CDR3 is TGTGCCAGCAGTTTATTGGGACCCAGGAATAGTGAGCAGTTCTTC. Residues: CASSLLGPRNSEQFF.

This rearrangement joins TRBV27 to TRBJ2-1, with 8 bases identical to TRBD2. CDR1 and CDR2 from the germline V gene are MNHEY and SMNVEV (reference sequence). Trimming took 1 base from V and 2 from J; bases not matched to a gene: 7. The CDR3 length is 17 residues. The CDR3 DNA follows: TGTGCCAGCAGTTTATTGGGCCCGCGGGGGGCCTACAATGAGCAGTTCTTC. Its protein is CASSLLGPRGAYNEQFF.

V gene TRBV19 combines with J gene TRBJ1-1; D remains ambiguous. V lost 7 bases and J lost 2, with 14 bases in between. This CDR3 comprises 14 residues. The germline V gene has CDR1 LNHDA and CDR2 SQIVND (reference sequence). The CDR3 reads CASTPRAGNTEAFF. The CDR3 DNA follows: TGTGCCAGTACCCCCCGGGCGGGCAACACTGAAGCTTTCTTT.

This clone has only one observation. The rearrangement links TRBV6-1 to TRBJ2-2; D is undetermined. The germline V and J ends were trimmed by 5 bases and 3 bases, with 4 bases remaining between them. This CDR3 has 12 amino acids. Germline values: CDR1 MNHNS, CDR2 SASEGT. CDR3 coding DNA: TGTGCCAGCAGTTATCACACCGGGGAGCTGTTTTTT. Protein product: CASSYHTGELFF.

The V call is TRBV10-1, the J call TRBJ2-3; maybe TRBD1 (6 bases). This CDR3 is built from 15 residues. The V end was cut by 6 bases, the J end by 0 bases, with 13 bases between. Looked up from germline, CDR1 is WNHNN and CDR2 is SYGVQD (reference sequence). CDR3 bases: TGCGCCAGCAGCTCGATGAGGGGGAGCACAGATACGCAGTATTTT. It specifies CASSSMRGSTDTQYF.

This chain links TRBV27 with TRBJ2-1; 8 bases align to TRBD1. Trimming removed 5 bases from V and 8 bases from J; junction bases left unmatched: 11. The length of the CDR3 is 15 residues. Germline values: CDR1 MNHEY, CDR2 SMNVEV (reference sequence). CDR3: CASSHRTGPRDEQFF. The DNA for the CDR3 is TGTGCCAGCAGTCACAGGACAGGGCCTAGGGATGAGCAGTTCTTC.

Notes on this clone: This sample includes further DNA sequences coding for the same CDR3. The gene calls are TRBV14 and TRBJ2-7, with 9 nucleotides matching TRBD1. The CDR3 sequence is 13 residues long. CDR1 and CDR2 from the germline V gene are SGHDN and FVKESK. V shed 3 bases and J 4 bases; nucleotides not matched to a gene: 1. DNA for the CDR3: TGTGCCAGCAGCCAGGGACAGGGATACGAGCAGTACTTC. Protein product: CASSQGQGYEQYF. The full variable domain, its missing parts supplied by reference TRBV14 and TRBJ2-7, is EAGVTQFPSHSVIEKGQTVTLRCDPISGHDNLYWYRRVMGKEIKFLLHFVKESKQDESGMPNNRFLAERTGGTYSTLKVQPAELEDSGVYFCASSQGQGYEQYFGPGTRLTVT.

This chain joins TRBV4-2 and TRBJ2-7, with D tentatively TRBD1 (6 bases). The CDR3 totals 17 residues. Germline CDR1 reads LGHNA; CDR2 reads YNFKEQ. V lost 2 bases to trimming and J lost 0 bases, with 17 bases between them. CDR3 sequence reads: CASSQTLLDSDSYEQYF. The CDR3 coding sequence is TGTGCCAGCAGCCAAACGCTCTTGGACAGTGACTCCTACGAGCAGTACTTC.

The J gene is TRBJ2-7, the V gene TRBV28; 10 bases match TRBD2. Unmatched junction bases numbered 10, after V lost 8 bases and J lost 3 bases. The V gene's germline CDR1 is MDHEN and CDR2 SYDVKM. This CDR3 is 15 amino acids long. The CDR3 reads CASQSRTSGHYEQYF. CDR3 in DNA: TGTGCCAGCCAGAGTCGGACTAGCGGACACTACGAGCAGTACTTC.

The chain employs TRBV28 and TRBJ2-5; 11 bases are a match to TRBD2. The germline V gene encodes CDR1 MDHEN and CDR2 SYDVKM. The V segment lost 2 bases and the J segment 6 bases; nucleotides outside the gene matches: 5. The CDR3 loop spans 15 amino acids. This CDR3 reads CASSLKTSGSKTQYF. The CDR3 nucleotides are TGTGCCAGCAGTTTAAAAACTAGCGGGAGCAAGACCCAGTACTTC.

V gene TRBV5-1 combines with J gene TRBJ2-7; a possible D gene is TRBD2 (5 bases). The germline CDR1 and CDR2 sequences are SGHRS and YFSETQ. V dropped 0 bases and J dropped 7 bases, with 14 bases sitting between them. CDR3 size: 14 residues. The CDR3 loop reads CASSLEGPPGEQYF. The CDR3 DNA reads TGCGCCAGCAGCTTGGAAGGGCCGCCGGGGGAGCAGTACTTC.

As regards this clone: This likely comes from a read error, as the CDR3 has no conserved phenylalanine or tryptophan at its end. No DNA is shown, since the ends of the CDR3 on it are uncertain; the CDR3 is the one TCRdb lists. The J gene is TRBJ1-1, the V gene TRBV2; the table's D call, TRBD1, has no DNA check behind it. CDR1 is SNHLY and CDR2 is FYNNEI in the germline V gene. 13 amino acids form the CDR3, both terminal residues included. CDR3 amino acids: CASSEVRYHKDWG.

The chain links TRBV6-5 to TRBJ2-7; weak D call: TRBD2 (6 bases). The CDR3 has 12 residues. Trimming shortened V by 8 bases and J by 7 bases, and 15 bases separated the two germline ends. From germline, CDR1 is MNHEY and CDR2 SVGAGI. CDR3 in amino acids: CASGSGLVEQYF. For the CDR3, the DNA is TGTGCCAGCGGGTCGGGACTGGTGGAGCAGTACTTC.

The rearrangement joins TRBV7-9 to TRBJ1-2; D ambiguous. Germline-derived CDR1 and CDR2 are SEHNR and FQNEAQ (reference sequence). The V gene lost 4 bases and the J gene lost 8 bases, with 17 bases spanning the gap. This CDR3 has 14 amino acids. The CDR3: CASSSPSVGNGYTF. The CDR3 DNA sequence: TGTGCCAGCAGCTCCCCGTCGGTAGGGAACGGCTACACCTTC.

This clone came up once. The CDR3 DNA follows: TGTGCCAGCAGGTGGATTGGCGGGAGGAGCACAGATACGCAGTATTTT. Protein: CASRWIGGRSTDTQYF. The V call is TRBV2, the J call TRBJ2-3, with 8 bases aligning to TRBD2. The V segment lost 6 bases and the J segment 0 bases; nucleotides outside the gene matches: 8. Germline V CDR1 and CDR2: SNHLY, FYNNEI. The CDR3 length is 16 residues.

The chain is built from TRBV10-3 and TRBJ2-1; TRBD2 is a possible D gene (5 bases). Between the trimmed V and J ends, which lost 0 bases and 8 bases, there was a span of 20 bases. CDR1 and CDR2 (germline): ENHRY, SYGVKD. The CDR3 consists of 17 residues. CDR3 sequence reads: CAISESGDRRRADEQFF. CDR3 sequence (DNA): TGTGCCATCAGTGAGTCGGGAGATAGAAGAAGGGCCGATGAGCAGTTCTTC.

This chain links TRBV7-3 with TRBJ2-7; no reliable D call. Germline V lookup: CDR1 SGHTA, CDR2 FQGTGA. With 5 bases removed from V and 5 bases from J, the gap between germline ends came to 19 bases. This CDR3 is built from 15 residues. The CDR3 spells CASSTLTVLPHEQYF. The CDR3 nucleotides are TGTGCCAGCAGCACTCTAACAGTACTCCCCCACGAGCAGTACTTC.

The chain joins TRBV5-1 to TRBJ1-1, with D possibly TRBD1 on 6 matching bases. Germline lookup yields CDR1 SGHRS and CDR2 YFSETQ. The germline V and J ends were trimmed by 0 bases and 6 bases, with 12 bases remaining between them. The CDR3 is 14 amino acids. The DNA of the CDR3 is TGCGCCAGCAGCTTGGAGGGCAGGGGCCCTGAAGCTTTCTTT. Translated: CASSLEGRGPEAFF.

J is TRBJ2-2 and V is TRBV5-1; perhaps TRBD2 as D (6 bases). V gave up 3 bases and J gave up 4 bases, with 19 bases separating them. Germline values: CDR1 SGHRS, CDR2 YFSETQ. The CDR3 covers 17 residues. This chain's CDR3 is CASSYAGASVRTGELFF. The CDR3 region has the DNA TGCGCCAGCAGCTACGCCGGCGCTAGCGTCCGCACCGGGGAGCTGTTTTTT.

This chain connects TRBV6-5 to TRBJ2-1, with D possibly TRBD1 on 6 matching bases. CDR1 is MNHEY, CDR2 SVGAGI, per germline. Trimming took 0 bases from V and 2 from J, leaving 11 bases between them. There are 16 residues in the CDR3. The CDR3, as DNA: TGTGCCAGCAGTTACTCGTACAGGGACCCCTACAATGAGCAGTTCTTC. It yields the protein CASSYSYRDPYNEQFF.

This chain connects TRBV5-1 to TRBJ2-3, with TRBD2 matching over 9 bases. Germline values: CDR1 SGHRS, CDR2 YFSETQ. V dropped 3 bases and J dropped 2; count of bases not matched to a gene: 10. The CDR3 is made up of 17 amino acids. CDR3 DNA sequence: TGCGCCAGCAGCTCGTTCGGGGCGGGAGGGGACACAGATACGCAGTATTTT. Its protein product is CASSSFGAGGDTDTQYF. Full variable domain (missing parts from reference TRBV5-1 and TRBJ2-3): KAGVTQTPRYLIKTRGQQVTLSCSPISGHRSVSWYQQTPGQGLQFLFEYFSETQRNKGNFPGRFSGRQFSNSRSEMNVSTLELGDSALYLCASSSFGAGGDTDTQYFGPGTRLTVL.

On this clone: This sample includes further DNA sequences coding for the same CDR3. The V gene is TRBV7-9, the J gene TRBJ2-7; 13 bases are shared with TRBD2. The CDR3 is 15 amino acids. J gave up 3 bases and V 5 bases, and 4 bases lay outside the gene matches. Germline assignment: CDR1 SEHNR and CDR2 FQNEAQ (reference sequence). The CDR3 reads CASSPRTSGSYEQYF. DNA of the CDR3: TGTGCCAGCAGCCCGCGGACTAGCGGGAGCTACGAGCAGTACTTC.

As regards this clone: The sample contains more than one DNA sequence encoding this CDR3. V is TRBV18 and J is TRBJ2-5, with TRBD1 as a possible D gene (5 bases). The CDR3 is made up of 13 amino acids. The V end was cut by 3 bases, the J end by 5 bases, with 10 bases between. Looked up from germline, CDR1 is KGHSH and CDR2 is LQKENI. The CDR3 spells CASSPERQETQYF. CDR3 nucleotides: TGTGCCAGCTCACCTGAGCGACAGGAGACCCAGTACTTC.

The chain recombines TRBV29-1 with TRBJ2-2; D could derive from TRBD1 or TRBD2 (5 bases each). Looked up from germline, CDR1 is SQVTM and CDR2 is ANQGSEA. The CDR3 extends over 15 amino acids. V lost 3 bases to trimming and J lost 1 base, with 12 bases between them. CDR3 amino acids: CSVEPWGKNTGELFF. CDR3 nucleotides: TGCAGCGTTGAGCCATGGGGGAAGAACACCGGGGAGCTGTTTTTT.